The clone carrying this TCR beta chain was seen ten or more times. The antigen is not known. Peripheral blood was collected from the related graft donor on the marrow donation day. V was clipped by 4 bases and J by 0 bases; unmatched bases: 7. CDR1 is LNHDA, CDR2 SQIVND, per germline (reference sequence). This CDR3 is built from 16 residues. Using immunoSEQ multiplex PCR, the repertoire was profiled, and TCRdb retains in-frame clones only, with some absent. This sample carries some 50,000 clones, none of them present only once. These data are taken from a study of T cells after posttransplantation cyclophosphamide. Whole-study results and caveats: Donor-recipient repertoire similarity was low at 1-2 months, rising over year one. TRB clonality was highly associated with recipient CMV seropositivity and reactivation. Blood and skin or GI T cell repertoires showed limited TRB overlap.

What was sequenced was PBMCs. The V and J genes are TRBV19 and TRBJ1-2; 8 positions agree with TRBD1. The TCR originated in a man in his forties or fifties in good health, CMV-negative, and a related stem cell transplant donor. CDR3 in DNA: TGTGCCAGTAGTAGGGGGACAGGAAGGTCTAACTATGGCTACACCTTC. Translated, it gives CASSRGTGRSNYGYTF.